This is a list of T cell receptor beta chains from one sample in a study of blood T cell repertoires in COVID-19. Sequencing used immunoSEQ multiplex PCR; TCRdb keeps in-frame clones, though not all of them. The table lists about 46,000 clones, about 88% of them singletons. The sequenced sample consisted of PBMCs or T cells enriched from blood (not recorded which). The source of these receptors is a woman aged 50 to 60 who had recovered from COVID-19. The conserved cysteine and the conserved F or W are not part of the CDR3 here. Fields, in order: V gene, J gene, CDR3 protein.

TRBV5-4,TRBJ2-3,ASSLGASGYSDTQY
TRBV5-6,TRBJ2-1,ASSLRSGRNQYNEQF
TRBV27,TRBJ2-1,ASSFLTSTSGRAGTGEQF
TRBV19,TRBJ2-1,ASTSGDSYNEQF
TRBV7-2,TRBJ2-6,ASSLGSSGANVLT
TRBV6-5,TRBJ1-1,ASSYSMVQGTEAF
TRBV11-2,TRBJ1-3,ASSLEFRSGNTIY
TRBV12-5,TRBJ2-1,ASGSGQVGIHEQF
TRBV5-8,TRBJ2-5,ASSAGTGAFLETQY
TRBV7-3,TRBJ2-5,ASSFLGQNQETQY
TRBV10-3,TRBJ2-7,ATTGTSGSYEQY
TRBV18,TRBJ2-2,ASSPEGRSTGELF
TRBV7-9,TRBJ2-3,ASSFTAGRLGTDTQY
TRBV4-3,TRBJ2-6,ASSQEGLNSGANVLT
TRBV6-6,TRBJ1-1,ASSYPPLTVNTEAF
TRBV28,TRBJ2-1,ASRPTVGSGVLLYNEQF
TRBV6-5,TRBJ2-7,ASRYNRGSYEQY
TRBV18,TRBJ2-7,ASSPPSGGTYEQY
TRBV7-2,TRBJ2-1,ASSPQSRTYEQF
TRBV11-2,TRBJ2-7,ASSSWVIQVNEQY
TRBV27,TRBJ2-7,ASSSRAGSYEQY
TRBV5-8,TRBJ2-5,ASSELAGVHQETQY
TRBV3-1/TRBV3-2,TRBJ2-1,ASSQGGLTYNEQF
TRBV7-2,TRBJ2-5,ASSSARLAGGETQY
TRBV4-3,TRBJ2-7,ASRRRLSYEQY